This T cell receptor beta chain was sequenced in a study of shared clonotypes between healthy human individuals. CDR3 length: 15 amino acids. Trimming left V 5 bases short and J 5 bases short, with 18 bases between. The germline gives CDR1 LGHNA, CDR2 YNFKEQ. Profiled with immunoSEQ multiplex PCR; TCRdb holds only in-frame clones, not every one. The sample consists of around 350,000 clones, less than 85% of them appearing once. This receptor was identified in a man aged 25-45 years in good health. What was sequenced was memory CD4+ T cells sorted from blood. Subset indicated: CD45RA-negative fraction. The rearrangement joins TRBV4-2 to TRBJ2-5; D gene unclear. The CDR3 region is CASSERPGAWETQYF. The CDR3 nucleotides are TGTGCCAGCAGCGAACGCCCCGGAGCGTGGGAGACCCAGTACTTC.